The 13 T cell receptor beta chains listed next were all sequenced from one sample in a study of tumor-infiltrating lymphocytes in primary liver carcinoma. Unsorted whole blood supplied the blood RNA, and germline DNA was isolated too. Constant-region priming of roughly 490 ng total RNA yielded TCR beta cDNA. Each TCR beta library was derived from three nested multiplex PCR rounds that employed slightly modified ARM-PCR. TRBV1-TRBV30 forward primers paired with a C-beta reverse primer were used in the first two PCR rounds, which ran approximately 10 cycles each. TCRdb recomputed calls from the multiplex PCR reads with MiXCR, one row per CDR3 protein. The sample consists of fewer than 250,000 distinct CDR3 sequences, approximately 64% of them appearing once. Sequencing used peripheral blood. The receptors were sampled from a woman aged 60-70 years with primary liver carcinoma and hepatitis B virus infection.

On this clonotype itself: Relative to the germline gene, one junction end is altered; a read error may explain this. The CDR3 coding sequence is TGTGACAGCAGCGACCCAAGGGGACAGGGGGGCTACGAGCAGTACTTC. It encodes CDSSDPRGQGGYEQYF. J is TRBJ2-7 and V is TRBV28; 11 nucleotides match TRBD1. CDR1 is MDHEN and CDR2 is SYDVKM in the germline V gene. The CDR3 runs to 16 residues.

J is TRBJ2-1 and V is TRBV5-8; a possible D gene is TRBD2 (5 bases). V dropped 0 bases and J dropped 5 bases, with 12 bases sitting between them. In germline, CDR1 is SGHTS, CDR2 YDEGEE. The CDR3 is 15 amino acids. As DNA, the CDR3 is TGTGCCAGCAGCTTGGATTACGGAGCGGACAATGAGCAGTTCTTC. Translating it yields CASSLDYGADNEQFF.

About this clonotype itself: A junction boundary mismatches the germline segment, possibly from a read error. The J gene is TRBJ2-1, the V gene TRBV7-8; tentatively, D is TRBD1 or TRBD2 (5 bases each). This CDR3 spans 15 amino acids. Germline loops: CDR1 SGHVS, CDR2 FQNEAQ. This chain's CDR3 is CASSPREGPYNEQFF. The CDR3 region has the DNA TGTGCCAGCAGCCCGCGAGAGGGGCCCTACAATGAACAGTTCTTC.

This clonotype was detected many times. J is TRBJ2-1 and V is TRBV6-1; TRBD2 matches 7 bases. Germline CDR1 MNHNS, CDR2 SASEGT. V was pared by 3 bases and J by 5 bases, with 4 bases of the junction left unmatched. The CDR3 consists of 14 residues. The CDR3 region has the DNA TGTGCCAGCAGTGATTATGGGGGGGACAATGAGCAGTTCTTC. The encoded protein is CASSDYGGDNEQFF.

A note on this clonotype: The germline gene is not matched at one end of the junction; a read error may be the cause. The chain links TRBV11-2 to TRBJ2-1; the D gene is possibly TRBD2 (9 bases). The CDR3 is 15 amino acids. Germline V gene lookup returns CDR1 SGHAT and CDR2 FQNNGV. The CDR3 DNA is TGTGCCATCGCAGGGGGCGGGAGGGGGTACATTGAGCAGTTCTTC. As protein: CAIAGGGRGYIEQFF.

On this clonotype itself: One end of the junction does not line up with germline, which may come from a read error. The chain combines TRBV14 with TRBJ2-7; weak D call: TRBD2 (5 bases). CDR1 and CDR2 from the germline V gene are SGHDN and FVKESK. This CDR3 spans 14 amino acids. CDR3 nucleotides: TGTGCCAGGAGCCAATCTGCGGGTCCCCGCGAGCAGTACTTC. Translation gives CARSQSAGPREQYF.

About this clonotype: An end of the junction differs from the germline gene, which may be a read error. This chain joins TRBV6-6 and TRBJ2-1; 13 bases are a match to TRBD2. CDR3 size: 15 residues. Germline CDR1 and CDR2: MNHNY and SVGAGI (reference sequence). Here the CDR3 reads CASSQLAGGANEQCF. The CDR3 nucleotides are TGTGCCAGCAGTCAACTAGCGGGAGGGGCCAATGAGCAGTGCTTC.

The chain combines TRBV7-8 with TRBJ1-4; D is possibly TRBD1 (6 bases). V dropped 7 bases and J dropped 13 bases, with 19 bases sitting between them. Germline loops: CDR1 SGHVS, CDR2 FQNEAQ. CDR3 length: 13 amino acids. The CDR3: CASNSGGTGILFF. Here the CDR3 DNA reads TGTGCCAGCAACTCGGGGGGCACGGGGATACTGTTTTTT.

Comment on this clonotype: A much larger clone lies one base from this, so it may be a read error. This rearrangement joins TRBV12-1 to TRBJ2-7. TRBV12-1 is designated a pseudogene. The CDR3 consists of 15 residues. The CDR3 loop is CASSFGIRGPYEQYF. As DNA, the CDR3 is TGTGCCAGCAGCTTTGGGATAAGAGGCCCCTACGAGCAGTACTTC.

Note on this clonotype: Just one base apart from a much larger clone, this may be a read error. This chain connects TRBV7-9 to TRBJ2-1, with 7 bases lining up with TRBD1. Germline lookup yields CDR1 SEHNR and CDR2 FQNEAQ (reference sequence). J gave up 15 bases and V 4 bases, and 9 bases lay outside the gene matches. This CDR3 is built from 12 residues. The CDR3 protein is CASSSQGIFGFF. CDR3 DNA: TGTGCCAGCAGCTCACAGGGGATCTTTGGGTTCTTC.

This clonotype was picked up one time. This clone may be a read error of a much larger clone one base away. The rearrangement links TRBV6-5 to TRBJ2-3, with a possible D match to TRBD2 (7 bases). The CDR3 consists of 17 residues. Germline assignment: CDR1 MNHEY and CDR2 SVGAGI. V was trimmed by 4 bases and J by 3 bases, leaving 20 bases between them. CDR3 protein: CASSCGLGRGGTDTQYF. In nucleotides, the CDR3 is TGTGCCAGCAGTTGTGGTCTTGGCAGGGGAGGGACAGATACGCAGTATTTT.

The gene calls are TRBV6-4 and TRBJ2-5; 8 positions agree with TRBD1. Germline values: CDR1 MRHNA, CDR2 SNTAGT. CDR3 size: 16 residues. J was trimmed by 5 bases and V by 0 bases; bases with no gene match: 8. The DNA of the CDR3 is TGTGCCAGCAGTGACTCGAAAGACAGGGGACCTGAGACCCAGTACTTC. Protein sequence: CASSDSKDRGPETQYF.

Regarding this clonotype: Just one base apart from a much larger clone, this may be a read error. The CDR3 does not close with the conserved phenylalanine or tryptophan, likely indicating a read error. The CDR3 reads CASSLGPGTEAFL. The DNA of the CDR3 is TGTGCCAGCAGTTTGGGGCCCGGCACTGAAGCTTTCCTT. This chain links TRBV12-3 or TRBV12-4 with TRBJ1-1, with D tentatively TRBD1 (5 bases). The germline V and J ends were trimmed by 3 bases and 4 bases, with 9 bases remaining between them. CDR3 length: 13 amino acids.